This section outlines one T cell receptor (beta chain) sequence together with its context. Its matching antigen is unknown. Trimming shortened V by 2 bases and J by 7 bases, and 18 bases separated the two germline ends. This CDR3 region has 16 residues. Germline V gene lookup returns CDR1 SGHNT and CDR2 YYREEE (reference sequence). The source of the sample is a study of beta chain features in type 1 diabetes. Study details: Comparable age, gender and cell yields were observed in patients relative to healthy donors. Study findings and constraints: Small HLA sub-analyses could not settle whether HLA shapes TCRB rearrangement.

Investigators reverse transcribed all isolated RNA, so they sequenced expressed TCRB transcripts. Sequencing was performed with immunoSEQ multiplex PCR; in TCRdb, only in-frame clones are kept and a portion is missing. The sample consists of about 210,000 clones, about a tenth of them appearing once. Sorting with CD45RO/CCR7/CD25/CD127/CD95/CD27 yielded naive, central memory, regulatory and stem-like memory CD4+ cells. The chain carries TRBV5-4 and TRBJ2-2; D perhaps matches TRBD1 (5 bases). The source is a man younger than 35 in good health. Sample: central memory CD4+ T cells from blood. The CDR3 loop reads CASSFTTGAWGGELFF. The CDR3, as DNA: TGTGCCAGCAGCTTCACGACTGGGGCGTGGGGCGGGGAGCTGTTTTTT.